This T cell receptor (beta chain) was sequenced for a study of control samples from healthy donors and cancer patients (dated by TCRdb to 2019 to 2021). Regarding this clone: Its antigen is currently not known. One base away there is no much larger clone; base qualities are not given.

The library was produced with the immunoSEQ multiplex PCR assay. TCRdb mirrors the immuneACCESS table, restricted to in-frame sequences. Some clones are absent from its copies; in checked studies, under half trace to an unresolved V gene, and the reason for the others is unknown. The sample table holds under 150,000 clones, of which around 85% were seen once. Of the sample, around 9% falls within the top ten clones. CDR1 SGHDT and CDR2 YYEEEE are derived from the germline V gene. Trimming at the junction amounts to 4 bases on V and 5 bases on J, and the germline ends lie 7 bases apart. The CDR3, cysteine through phenylalanine, is 12 amino acids long. Left in the record is the CDR3 DNA by itself, 36 bases read in frame from the first base.

Sequencing input: blood. The TCR was taken from a woman aged 25 to 45 in good health. Recombination joined TRBV5-6 with TRBJ2-1; a tentative D call is TRBD1 (5 bases match). DNA sequence: TGTGCCAGCAGCCCGACAGACAATGAGCAGTTCTTC. It translates as CASSPTDNEQFF.